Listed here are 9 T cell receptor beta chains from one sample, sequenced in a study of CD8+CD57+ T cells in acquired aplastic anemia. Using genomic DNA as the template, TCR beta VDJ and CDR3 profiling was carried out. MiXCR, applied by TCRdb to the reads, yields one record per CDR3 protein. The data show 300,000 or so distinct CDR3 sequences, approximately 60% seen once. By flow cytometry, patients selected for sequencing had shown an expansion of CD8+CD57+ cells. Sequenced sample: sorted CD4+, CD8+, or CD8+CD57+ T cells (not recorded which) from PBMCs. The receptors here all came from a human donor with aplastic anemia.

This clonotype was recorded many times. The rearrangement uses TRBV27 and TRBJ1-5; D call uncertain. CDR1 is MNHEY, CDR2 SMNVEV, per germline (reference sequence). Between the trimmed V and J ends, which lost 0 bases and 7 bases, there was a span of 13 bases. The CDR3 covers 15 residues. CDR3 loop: CASSLSAYGRQPQHF. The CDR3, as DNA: TGTGCCAGCAGTTTATCGGCCTATGGGAGGCAGCCCCAGCATTTT.

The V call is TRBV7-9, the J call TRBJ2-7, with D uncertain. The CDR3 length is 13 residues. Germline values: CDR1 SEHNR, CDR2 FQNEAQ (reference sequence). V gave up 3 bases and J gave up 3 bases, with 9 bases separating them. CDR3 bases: TGTGCCAGCAGCTTGGGCATTCTCTACGAGCAGTACTTC. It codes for CASSLGILYEQYF.

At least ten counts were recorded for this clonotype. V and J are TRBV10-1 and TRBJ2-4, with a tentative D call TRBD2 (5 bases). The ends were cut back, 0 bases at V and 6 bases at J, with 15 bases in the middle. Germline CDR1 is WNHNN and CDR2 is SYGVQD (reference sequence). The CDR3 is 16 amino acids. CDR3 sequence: CASSESTARGGNIQYF. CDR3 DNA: TGCGCCAGCAGTGAGTCAACGGCTAGAGGAGGAAACATTCAGTACTTC.

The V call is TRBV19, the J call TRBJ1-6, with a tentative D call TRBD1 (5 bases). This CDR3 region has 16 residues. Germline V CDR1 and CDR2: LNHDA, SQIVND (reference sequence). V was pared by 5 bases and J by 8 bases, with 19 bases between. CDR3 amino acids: CASSLVYGAADSPLHF. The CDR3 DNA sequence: TGTGCCAGTAGTCTGGTGTACGGGGCGGCGGATTCACCCCTCCACTTT. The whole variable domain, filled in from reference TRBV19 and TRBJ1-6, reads DGGITQSPKYLFRKEGQNVTLSCEQNLNHDAMYWYRQDPGQGLRLIYYSQIVNDFQKGDIAEGYSVSREKKESFPLTVTSAQKNPTAFYLCASSLVYGAADSPLHFGNGTRLTVT.

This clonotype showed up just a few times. The DNA for the CDR3 is TGTGCCAGCACCCCCGGCGCTAACACCGGGGAGCTGTTTTTT. As protein: CASTPGANTGELFF. The gene calls are TRBV25-1 and TRBJ2-2; the D is unclear. This CDR3 is 14 amino acids long. V lost 7 bases, J lost 2 bases, and 11 bases lay in between. Germline CDR1 MGHDK, CDR2 SYGVNS.

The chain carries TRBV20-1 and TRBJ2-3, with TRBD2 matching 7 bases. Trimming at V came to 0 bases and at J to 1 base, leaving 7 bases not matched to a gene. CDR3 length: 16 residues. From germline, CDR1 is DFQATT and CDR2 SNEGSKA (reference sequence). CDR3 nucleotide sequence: TGCAGTGCTAGAGATCCAGCGGGGTGGGGCACAGATACGCAGTATTTT. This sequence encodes CSARDPAGWGTDTQYF.

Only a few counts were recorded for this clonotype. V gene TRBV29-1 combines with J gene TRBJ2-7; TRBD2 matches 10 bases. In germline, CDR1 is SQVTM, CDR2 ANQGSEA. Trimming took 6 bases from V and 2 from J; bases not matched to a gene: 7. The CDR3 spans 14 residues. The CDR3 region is CSVIAGTSAYEQYF. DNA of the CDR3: TGCAGCGTCATTGCCGGGACTAGCGCCTACGAGCAGTACTTC.

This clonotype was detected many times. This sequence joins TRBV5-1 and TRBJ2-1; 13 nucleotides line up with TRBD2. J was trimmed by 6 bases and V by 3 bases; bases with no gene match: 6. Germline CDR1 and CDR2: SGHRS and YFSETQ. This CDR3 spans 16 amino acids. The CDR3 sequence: CASSYDGLAGVNEQFF. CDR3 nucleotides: TGCGCCAGCAGCTACGACGGACTAGCGGGGGTCAATGAGCAGTTCTTC.

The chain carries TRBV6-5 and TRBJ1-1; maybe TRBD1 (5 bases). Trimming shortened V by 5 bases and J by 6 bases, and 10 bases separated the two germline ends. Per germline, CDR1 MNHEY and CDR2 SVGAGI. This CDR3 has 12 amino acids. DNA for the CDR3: TGTGCCAGCAGTGTGTGGGGGGCTGAAGCTTTCTTT. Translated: CASSVWGAEAFF.